This T cell receptor (beta chain) appears in the sequencing data of a study of vaccination effects on CD4 cells after COVID-19. Study at large: Sampling occurred a median 72 days post second dose, range 14 to 241. Study-level points and caveats: Only a single clone (1 of 255 vaccine-induced clones in healthy vaccinees) cross-reacted with common cold coronaviruses.

To note about this clone: Its antigen is not identified.

V trimming: 4 bases; J trimming: 0 bases; junction bases outside the gene matches: 2. The CDR3 is 14 residues long. Germline loops: CDR1 MNHEY, CDR2 SVGAGI. Pools of viral peptides were used by the ViraFEST assay to expand antigen-specific CD4+ T cells ahead of sequencing. Cultured cells yielded isolated CD4+ T cells after approximately nine days. Participants were vaccinated with two doses of either the BNT162b2 or mRNA-1273 vaccine. Cultures received IL-2 medium that replaced half the medium on days 3 and 7. The assay was immunoSEQ multiplex PCR, and TCRdb's table has in-frame clones only and misses some. The table shows 20,000 to 30,000 clones, with under 80% occurring only once.

The TCR comes from a human donor who received a COVID-19 vaccine. The sample in question was CD4+ T cells from PBMCs cultured with HCoV-NL63 spike peptides, obtained after COVID-19 vaccination. V gene TRBV6-5 combines with J gene TRBJ1-1, with TRBD1 matching 7 bases. CDR3 region: CASSWGQLNTEAFF. CDR3 bases: TGTGCCAGCAGTTGGGGACAGTTGAACACTGAAGCTTTCTTT.